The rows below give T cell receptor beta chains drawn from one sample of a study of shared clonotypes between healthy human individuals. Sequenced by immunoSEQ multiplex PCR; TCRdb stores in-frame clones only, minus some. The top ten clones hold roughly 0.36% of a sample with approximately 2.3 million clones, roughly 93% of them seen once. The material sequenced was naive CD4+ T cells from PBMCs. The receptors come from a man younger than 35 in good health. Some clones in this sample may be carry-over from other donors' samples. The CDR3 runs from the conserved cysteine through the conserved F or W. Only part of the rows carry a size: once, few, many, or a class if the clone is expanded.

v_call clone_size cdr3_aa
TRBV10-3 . CAIRAPGQGTDTQYF
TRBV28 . CASFKEQGLRGGTPGEAFF
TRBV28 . CASRNPGQSYEQYF
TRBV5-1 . CASRPGMEDRKFF
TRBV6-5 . CASSPSTGGNYGYTF
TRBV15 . CATSRDRSGGDQPQHF
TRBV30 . CAWSGQGASYEQYF
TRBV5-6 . CASSLGRDYSGNTIYF
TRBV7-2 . CASSLDRAGTDTQYF
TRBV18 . CASSPVQGSSGNTIYF
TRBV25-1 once CASSPAGTKIYEQYF
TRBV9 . CASSGQASGNTIYF
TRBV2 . CASSDLKIRGLNEQYF
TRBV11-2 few CASSLTDGNQPQHF
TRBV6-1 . CASSTLGSLNEQFF
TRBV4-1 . CASSPGLAGGTETQYF
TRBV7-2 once CASSPRTSGRGYSEQYF
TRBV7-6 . CASSPLGVGSNEQFF
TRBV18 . CASSPTGTGEKTQYF
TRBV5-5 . CASSLLIPNQPQHF
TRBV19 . CASSQGFLGNTEAFF
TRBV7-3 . CASSRMAGGNTDTQYF
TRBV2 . CASSPQSDTQYF
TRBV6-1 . CASSEGWATGNTIYF
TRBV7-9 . CASSLSREGHEQYF
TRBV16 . CASSPPGRVGGEAFF
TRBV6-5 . CASRYQETQYF
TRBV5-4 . CASRAGGTSATKYDEQFF
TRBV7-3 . CASSLGSRTDTQYF